This T cell receptor beta chain was recovered during a study of T-cell reconstitution after alpha-beta-depleted transplantation in children. The trim removed 2 bases at V and 1 base at J, leaving 4 bases unmatched. Germline-derived CDR1 and CDR2 are MDHEN and SYDVKM. The CDR3 runs to 16 residues. The table lists this clonotype with many counts. Preparing the TCRbeta library involved the use of unique molecular identifiers. TCRdb recomputed calls from the PCR reads with MiXCR, one row per CDR3 protein. The top ten clones hold about 5.9% of a sample with some 180,000 distinct CDR3 sequences, 6.6% of them seen once.

This TCR was sampled from a boy between 2 and 10 years old with acute lymphoblastic leukemia, due to receive a stem cell transplant. The source was PBMCs, collected before TCRalphabeta/CD19-depleted stem cell transplant. V and J are TRBV28 and TRBJ1-2, with 10 bases fitting TRBD1. Written as DNA, the CDR3 is TGTGCCAGCAGTTTAGCCGGACAGGGGGATAACTATGGCTACACCTTC. Protein product: CASSLAGQGDNYGYTF.